The entry below describes one T cell receptor beta chain. These data are taken from a study of T cell changes during pregnancy in multiple sclerosis. Germline CDR1 is SGHTS and CDR2 is YDEGEE. The CDR3 has 15 amino acids. Deletions cut 0 bases from V and 0 bases from J, with 7 bases between. Only in-frame clones appear in the TCRdb table, and some are missing; sequencing was by immunoSEQ multiplex PCR. The data contain tens of thousands of clones, about 91% of them seen just once; the ten biggest clones take up around 11%. The receptor was derived from a female donor with multiple sclerosis, enrolled in a pregnancy study. This chain uses TRBV5-8 with TRBJ1-3; D gene ambiguous. The sample in question was CD8+ T cells from peripheral blood mononuclear cells, obtained in the third trimester of pregnancy. The CDR3, as DNA: TGTGCCAGCAGCTTGGGAGAAAACTCTGGAAACACCATATATTTT. Protein product: CASSLGENSGNTIYF.